Below, one T cell receptor (beta chain) is given with its context. Its antigen is unknown. V was pared by 7 bases and J by 3 bases, with 9 bases between. Looked up from germline, CDR1 is SNHLY and CDR2 is FYNNEI. This CDR3 has 12 residues. The source of the sample is a study of cytomegalovirus exposure and HLA in healthy donors. Overall study: The 95 to 150 validation repertoires used a platform that matched the one used for the 666 first-cohort repertoires, as a later analysis reported. Whole-study results and caveats: As was reported, the classifier diagnosed cytomegalovirus status with high specificity and sensitivity. The study recorded 150 to 200 TCR beta chains that were cytomegalovirus-associated. Most TCR sequences were seen very rarely across donors, but some public TCRs occurred in many.

Assay used: immunoSEQ multiplex PCR; TCRdb lists only in-frame clones, some missing. This table has tens of thousands of clones, 80% to 90% appearing once. Sequenced: PBMCs. This TCR was sampled from a young woman in good health and CMV-seropositive. This chain joins TRBV2 and TRBJ1-2; TRBD1 might be the D (5 bases). The CDR3 protein is CASKGNDYGYTF. The CDR3 nucleotides are TGTGCCAGCAAGGGGAACGACTATGGCTACACCTTC.